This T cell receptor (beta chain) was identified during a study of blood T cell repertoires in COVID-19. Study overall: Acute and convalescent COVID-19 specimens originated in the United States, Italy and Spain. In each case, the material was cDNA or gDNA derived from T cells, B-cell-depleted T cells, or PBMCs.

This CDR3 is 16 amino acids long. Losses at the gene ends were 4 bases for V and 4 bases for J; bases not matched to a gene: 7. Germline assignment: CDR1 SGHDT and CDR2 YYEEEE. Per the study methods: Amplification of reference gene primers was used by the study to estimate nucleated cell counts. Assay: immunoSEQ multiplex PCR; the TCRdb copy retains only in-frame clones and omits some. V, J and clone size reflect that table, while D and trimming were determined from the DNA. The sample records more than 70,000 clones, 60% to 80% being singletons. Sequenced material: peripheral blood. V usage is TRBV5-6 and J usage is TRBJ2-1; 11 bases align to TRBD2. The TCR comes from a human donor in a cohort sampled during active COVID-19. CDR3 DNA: TGTGCCAGCAGCACCGTAGCGGGGGGGCTTTACAATGAGCAGTTCTTC. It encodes CASSTVAGGLYNEQFF.